The rows below give T cell receptor beta chains drawn from one sample of a study of CD8+ T cells in alopecia areata. Generated by immunoSEQ multiplex PCR, the TCRdb table keeps only in-frame clones and is missing some. The sample holds roughly 120,000 clones, 30% to 40% seen once. The sample taken for sequencing was CD4+ T cells sorted from blood. Receptor source: a human donor with alopecia areata. Each CDR3 is given with its conserved first and last residue. Fields, in order: V gene, clone size, J gene, D gene, CDR3 DNA, CDR3 protein. A D gene is named only where the DNA matches it firmly. For some rows the clone size is stated as once, few or many, or as a class when expanded; others skip it.

TRBV29-1,.,TRBJ1-1,TRBD1,TGCAGCGTTGGGATACAGGGGGCCGTCACTGAAGCTTTCTTT,CSVGIQGAVTEAFF
TRBV4-3,.,TRBJ2-2,.,TGCGCCAGCAGCCAGCGGCTTCCGGGACCCGGGGAGCTGTTTTTT,CASSQRLPGPGELFF
TRBV7-2,.,TRBJ2-1,TRBD2,TGTGCCAGCAGCCCGACGACTAGCGGCTCCTACAATGAGCAGTTCTTC,CASSPTTSGSYNEQFF
TRBV5-1,.,TRBJ2-3,TRBD2,TGCGCCAGCAGCTGGACTAGCGGGGGGCCGGGTACGCAGTATTTT,CASSWTSGGPGTQYF
TRBV30,once,TRBJ2-1,TRBD1,TGTGCCTGGAGTCGCCAGGACAGGGTGGTAAATGAGCAGTTCTTC,CAWSRQDRVVNEQFF
TRBV29-1,.,TRBJ1-2,.,TGCAGCGTTGGGGTGGGGCCGATTGGCAACACCTTC,CSVGVGPIGNTF
TRBV29-1,.,TRBJ1-5,.,TGCAGCGTCCGCGACCTTAATCAGCCCCAGCATTTT,CSVRDLNQPQHF
TRBV5-4,few,TRBJ2-7,.,TGTGCCAGCAGCTTGGGGCCGGCGGGACAAGGCGAGCAGTACTTC,CASSLGPAGQGEQYF
TRBV6-6,.,TRBJ2-5,.,TGTGCCAGCGGGACTCAGTACCAAGAGACCCAGTACTTC,CASGTQYQETQYF
TRBV7-2,few,TRBJ2-4,TRBD1,TGTGCCAGCAGCTTAACCCGGGACAGGGCAAACATTCAGTACTTC,CASSLTRDRANIQYF
TRBV29-1,few,TRBJ2-7,.,TGCAGCGGAAAGGACCGTTCCTACGAGCAGTACTTC,CSGKDRSYEQYF
TRBV15,few,TRBJ2-7,.,TGTGCCACCAGCAGAGATCGTGCCAGCTACGAGCAGTACTTC,CATSRDRASYEQYF
TRBV29-1,.,TRBJ2-5,.,TGCAGCGTTGAAGACCAGGGTGAGGAGACCCAGTACTTC,CSVEDQGEETQYF
TRBV19,.,TRBJ2-7,TRBD1,TGTGCCACTACAGGGGACGGATGGTACGAGCAGTACTTC,CATTGDGWYEQYF
TRBV4-2,.,TRBJ2-1,.,TGTGCCAGCAGCCAAGAACATTCCTTCTACAATGAGCAGTTCTTC,CASSQEHSFYNEQFF
TRBV7-9,few,TRBJ2-1,.,TGTGCCAGCAGTCCGTACCAATACAATGAGCAGTTCTTC,CASSPYQYNEQFF
TRBV30,.,TRBJ2-7,.,TGTGCCTGGAGTGTAACAATGGGGGTGCAGTACTTC,CAWSVTMGVQYF
TRBV28,.,TRBJ2-1,TRBD1,TGTGCCAGCAGCCCTCCGGGACAGGGACGCGATGAGCAGTTCTTC,CASSPPGQGRDEQFF
TRBV4-3,.,TRBJ1-1,.,TGCGCCAGCAGCCAAGGGTCCCGGTTGAACACTGAAGCTTTCTTT,CASSQGSRLNTEAFF
TRBV30,.,TRBJ1-5,.,TGTGCCTGGAGTGGGTACAGGGTCCGGCAGCCCCAGCATTTT,CAWSGYRVRQPQHF
TRBV30,.,TRBJ2-2,.,TGTGCCTGGAGTAGGGCGGCCACGAGGGACACCGGGGAGCTGTTTTTT,CAWSRAATRDTGELFF
TRBV27,few,TRBJ2-7,.,TGTGCCAGCAGCACTTATGGGGAGGAGCAGTACTTC,CASSTYGEEQYF
TRBV4-2,.,TRBJ1-2,.,TGTGCCAGCAGCCAACAGGGAGGTGGCTACACCTTC,CASSQQGGGYTF
TRBV30,.,TRBJ1-5,.,TGTGCCTGGAGTGTACGTAGCAATCAGCCCCAGCATTTT,CAWSVRSNQPQHF
TRBV29-1,.,TRBJ2-1,.,TGCAGCGTCAAATATTCCTACAATGAGCAGTTCTTC,CSVKYSYNEQFF
TRBV30,.,TRBJ2-7,TRBD2,TGTGCCTGGAGTGGGACTAGCGCCCGTTACGAGCAGTACTTC,CAWSGTSARYEQYF
TRBV6-6,once,TRBJ2-1,.,TGTGCCAGCGGTGGTTTTGAGCAGTTCTTC,CASGGFEQFF
TRBV29-1,.,TRBJ2-3,.,TGCAGCGTTGAAGATCCCAGGGTTCGGACAGATACGCAGTATTTT,CSVEDPRVRTDTQYF
TRBV5-1,.,TRBJ1-3,TRBD1,TGCGCCAGCAGCTTGAGGACAGGGGCCTCTGGAAACACCATATATTTT,CASSLRTGASGNTIYF
TRBV2,.,TRBJ2-3,.,TGTGCCAGCAGTTTCGGGACACCAACAGATACGCAGTATTTT,CASSFGTPTDTQYF
TRBV29-1,few,TRBJ1-1,.,TGCAGCGTCCGGACCGAGTCGAGAAACACTGAAGCTTTCTTT,CSVRTESRNTEAFF
TRBV4-3,.,TRBJ2-3,.,TGCGCCAGCAGCCAAGGAACTGGAAGCGGGCCTAGCACAGATACGCAGTATTTT,CASSQGTGSGPSTDTQYF
TRBV6-6,.,TRBJ2-1,TRBD2,TGTGCCAGCAGCGTCGGGACTAGCGGCCACAATGAGCAGTTCTTC,CASSVGTSGHNEQFF
TRBV5-1,.,TRBJ2-7,.,TGCGCCAGCAGCCAGGAGGGAAATGCCTACGAGCAGTACTTC,CASSQEGNAYEQYF
TRBV11-2,.,TRBJ2-1,TRBD1,TGTGCCAGCAGCTTAGATGACAGGGGCGAGCAGTTCTTC,CASSLDDRGEQFF
TRBV11-1,few,TRBJ2-1,.,TGTGCCAGCAGCTTACAGGGAGAGCCCTACAATGAGCAGTTCTTC,CASSLQGEPYNEQFF
TRBV27,few,TRBJ1-1,.,TGTGCCAGCAGTTCCGGGACACTTCCTGAAGCTTTCTTT,CASSSGTLPEAFF
TRBV30,few,TRBJ1-2,TRBD1,TGTGCCTGGAGTGCGACAGGGCGCTATGGCTACACCTTC,CAWSATGRYGYTF
TRBV2,.,TRBJ2-1,.,TGTGCCAGCAGTAAGCAGGGAAGCTCCTACAATGAGCAGTTCTTC,CASSKQGSSYNEQFF
TRBV6-5,.,TRBJ2-1,.,TGTGCCAGCAGTTATTGGGGAGGCCAGCCCTCCGGTGAGCAGTTCTTC,CASSYWGGQPSGEQFF
TRBV10-3,.,TRBJ2-3,TRBD1,TGTGCCATCAGTGCCTGGACAGGATCCACAGATACGCAGTATTTT,CAISAWTGSTDTQYF
TRBV4-1,few,TRBJ2-5,.,TGCGCCAGCAGCCAAGTGCGCGGGACCCAGTACTTC,CASSQVRGTQYF
TRBV30,.,TRBJ1-1,.,TGTGCCTGGAGAGGGCAGTTGAACACTGAAGCTTTCTTT,CAWRGQLNTEAFF
TRBV30,.,TRBJ2-7,.,TGTGCCTGGAGTGTACATGCCGGAACCTACGAGCAGTACTTC,CAWSVHAGTYEQYF
TRBV6-5,.,TRBJ2-5,TRBD2,TGTGCCAGCAGGTCTCAGCGGGGGGGACCCGAGACCCAGTACTTC,CASRSQRGGPETQYF
TRBV28,.,TRBJ2-3,TRBD2,TGTGCCAGCAGCCACGAGCGGGGGGCACCAGATACGCAGTATTTT,CASSHERGAPDTQYF
TRBV28,few,TRBJ2-1,.,TGTGCCAGCAGTTTAGCGGCAGGCGGCCAGAATGAGCAGTTCTTC,CASSLAAGGQNEQFF